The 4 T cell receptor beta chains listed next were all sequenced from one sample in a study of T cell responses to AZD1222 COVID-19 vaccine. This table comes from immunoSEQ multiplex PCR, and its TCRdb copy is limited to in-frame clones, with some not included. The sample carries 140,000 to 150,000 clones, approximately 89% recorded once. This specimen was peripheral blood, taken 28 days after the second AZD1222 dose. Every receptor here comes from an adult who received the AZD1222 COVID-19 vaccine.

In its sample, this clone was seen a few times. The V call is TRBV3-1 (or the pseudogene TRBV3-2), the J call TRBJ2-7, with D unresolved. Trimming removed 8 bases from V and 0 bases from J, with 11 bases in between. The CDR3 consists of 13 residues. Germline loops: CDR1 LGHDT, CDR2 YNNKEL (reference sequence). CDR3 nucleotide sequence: TGTGCCAGCCAGACTTGGGGCTCCTACGAGCAGTACTTC. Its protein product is CASQTWGSYEQYF.

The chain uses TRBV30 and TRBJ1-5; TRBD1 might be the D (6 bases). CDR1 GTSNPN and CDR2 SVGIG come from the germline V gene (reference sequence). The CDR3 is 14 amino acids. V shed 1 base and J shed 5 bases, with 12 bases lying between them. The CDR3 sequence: CAWSDRTEYQPQHF. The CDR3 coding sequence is TGTGCCTGGAGTGATCGGACAGAGTATCAGCCCCAGCATTTT.

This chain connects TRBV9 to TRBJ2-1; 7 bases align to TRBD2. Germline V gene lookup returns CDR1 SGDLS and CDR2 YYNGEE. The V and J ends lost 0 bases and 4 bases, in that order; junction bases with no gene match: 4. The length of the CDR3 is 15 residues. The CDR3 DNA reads TGTGCCAGCAGCGTAGGCCTAGCGGATTACAATGAGCAGTTCTTC. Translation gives CASSVGLADYNEQFF.

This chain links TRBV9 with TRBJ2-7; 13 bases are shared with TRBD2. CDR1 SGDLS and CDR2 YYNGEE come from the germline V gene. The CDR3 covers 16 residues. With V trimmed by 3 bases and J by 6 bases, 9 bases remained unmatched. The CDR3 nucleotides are TGTGCCAGCAGCGGCGGTGGGACTAGCGGGAATGGCGAGCAGTACTTC. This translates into CASSGGGTSGNGEQYF.